This TCR beta chain was sequenced during a study of shared clonotypes between healthy human individuals. Germline V lookup: CDR1 SGDLS, CDR2 YYNGEE. CDR3 size: 15 residues. V was trimmed by 0 bases and J by 5 bases, leaving 14 bases between them. The table came from immunoSEQ multiplex PCR; TCRdb's copy has only in-frame clones and leaves some out. This table has some 510,000 clones, about four fifths appearing once. The sequenced sample was PBMCs. This rearrangement joins TRBV9 to TRBJ2-5, with D tentatively TRBD2 (6 bases). This TCR was sampled from a middle-aged woman in good health. Some clones in this sample may be carry-over from other donors' samples. The CDR3 coding sequence is TGTGCCAGCAGCGTAGAGGACTACCCCGGGGAGACCCAGTACTTC. Translation: CASSVEDYPGETQYF.